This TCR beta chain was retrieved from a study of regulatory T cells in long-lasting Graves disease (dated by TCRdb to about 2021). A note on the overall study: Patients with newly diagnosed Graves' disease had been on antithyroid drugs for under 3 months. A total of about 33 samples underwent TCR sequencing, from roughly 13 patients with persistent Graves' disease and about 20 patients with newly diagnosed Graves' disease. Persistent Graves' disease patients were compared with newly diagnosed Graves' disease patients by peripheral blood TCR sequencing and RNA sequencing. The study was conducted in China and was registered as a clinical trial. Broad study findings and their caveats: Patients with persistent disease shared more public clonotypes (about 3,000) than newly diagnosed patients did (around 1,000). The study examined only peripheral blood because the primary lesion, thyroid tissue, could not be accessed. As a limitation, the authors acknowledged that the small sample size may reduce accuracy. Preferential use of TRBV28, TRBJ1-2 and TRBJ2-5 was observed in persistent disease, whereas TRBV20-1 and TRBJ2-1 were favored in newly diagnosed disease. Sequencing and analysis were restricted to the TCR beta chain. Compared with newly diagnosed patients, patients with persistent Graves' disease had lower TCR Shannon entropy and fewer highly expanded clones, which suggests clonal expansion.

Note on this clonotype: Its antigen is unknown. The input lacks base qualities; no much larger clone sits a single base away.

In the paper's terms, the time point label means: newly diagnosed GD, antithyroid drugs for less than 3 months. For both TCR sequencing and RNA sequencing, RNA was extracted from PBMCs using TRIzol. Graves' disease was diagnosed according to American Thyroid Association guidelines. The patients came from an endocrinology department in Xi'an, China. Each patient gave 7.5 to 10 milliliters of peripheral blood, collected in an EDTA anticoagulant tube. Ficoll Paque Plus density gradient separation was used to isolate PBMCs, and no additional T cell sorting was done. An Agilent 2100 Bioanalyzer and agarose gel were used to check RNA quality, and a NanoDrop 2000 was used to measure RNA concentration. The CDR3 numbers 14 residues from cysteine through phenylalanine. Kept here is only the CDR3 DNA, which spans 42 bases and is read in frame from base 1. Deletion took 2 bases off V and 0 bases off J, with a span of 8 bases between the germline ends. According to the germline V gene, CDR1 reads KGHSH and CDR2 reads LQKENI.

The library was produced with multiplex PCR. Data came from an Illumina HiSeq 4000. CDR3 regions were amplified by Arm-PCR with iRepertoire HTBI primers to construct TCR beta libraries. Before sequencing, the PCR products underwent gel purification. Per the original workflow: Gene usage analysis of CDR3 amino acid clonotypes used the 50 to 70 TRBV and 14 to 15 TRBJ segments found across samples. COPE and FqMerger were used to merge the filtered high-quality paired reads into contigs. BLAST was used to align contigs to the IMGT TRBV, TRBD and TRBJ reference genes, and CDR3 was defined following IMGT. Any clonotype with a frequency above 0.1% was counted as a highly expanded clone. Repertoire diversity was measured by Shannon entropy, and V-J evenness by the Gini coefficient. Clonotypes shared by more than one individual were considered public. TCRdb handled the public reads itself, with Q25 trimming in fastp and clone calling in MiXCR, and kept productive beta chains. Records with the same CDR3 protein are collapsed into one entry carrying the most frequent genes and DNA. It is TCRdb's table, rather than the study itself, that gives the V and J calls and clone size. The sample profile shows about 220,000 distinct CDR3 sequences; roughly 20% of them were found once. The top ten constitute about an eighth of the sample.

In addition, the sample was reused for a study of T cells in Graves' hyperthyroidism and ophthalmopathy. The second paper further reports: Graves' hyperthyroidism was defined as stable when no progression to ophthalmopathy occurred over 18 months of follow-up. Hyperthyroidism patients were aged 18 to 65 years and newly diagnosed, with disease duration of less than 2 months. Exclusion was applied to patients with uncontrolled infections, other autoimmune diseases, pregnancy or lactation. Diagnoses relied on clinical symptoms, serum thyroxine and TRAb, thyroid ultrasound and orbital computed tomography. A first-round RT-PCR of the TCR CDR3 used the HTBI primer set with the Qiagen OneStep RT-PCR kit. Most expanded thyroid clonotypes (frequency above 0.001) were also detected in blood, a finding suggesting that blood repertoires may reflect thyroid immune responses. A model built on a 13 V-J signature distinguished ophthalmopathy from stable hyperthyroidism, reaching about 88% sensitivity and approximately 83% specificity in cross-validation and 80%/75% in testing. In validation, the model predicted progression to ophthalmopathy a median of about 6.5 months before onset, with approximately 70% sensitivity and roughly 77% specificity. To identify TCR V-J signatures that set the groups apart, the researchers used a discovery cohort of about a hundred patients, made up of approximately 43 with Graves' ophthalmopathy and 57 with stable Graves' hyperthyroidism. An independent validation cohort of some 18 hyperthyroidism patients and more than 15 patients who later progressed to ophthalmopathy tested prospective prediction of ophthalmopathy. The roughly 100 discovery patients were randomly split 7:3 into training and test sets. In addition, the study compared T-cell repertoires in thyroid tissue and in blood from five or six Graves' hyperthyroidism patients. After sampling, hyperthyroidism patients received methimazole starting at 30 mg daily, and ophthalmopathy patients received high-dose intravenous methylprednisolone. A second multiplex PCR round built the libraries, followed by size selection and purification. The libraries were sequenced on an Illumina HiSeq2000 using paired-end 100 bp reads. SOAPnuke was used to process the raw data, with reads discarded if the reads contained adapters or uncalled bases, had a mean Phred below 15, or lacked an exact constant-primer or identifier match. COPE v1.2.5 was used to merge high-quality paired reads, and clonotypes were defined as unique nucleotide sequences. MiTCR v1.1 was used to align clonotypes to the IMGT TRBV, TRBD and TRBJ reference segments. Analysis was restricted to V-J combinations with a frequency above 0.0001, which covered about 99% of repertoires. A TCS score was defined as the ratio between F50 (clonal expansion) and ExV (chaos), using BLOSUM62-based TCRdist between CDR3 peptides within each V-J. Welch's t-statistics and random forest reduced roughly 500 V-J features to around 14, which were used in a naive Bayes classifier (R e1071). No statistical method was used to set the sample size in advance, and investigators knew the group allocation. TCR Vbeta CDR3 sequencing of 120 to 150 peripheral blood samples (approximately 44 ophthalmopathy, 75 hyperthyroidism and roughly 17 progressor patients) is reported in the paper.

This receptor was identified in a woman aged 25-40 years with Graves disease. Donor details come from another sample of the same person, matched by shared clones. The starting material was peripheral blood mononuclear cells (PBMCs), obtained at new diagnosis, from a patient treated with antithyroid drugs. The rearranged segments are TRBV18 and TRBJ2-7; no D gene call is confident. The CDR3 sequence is CASSPSTNSYEQYF. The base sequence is TGTGCCAGCTCACCATCCACTAACTCCTACGAGCAGTACTTC.